The 30 T cell receptor beta chains below all came from one sample that was sequenced in a study of blood T cell repertoires in COVID-19. Repertoires were generated with immunoSEQ multiplex PCR, while TCRdb's copy carries only in-frame clones and drops some. The sample carries some 200,000 clones, about 81% recorded once. The sample comprised peripheral blood. The origin of the receptors is a woman in her seventies with COVID-19, enrolled during active disease.

The chain employs TRBV7-2 and TRBJ2-7, with a weak D call TRBD2 (6 bases). Germline loops: CDR1 SGHTA, CDR2 FQGNSA. V dropped 4 bases and J dropped 2 bases, with 15 bases sitting between them. The CDR3 extends over 15 amino acids. The CDR3 loop reads CASSSRSGFAYEQYF. CDR3 in DNA: TGTGCCAGCAGCTCGAGAAGCGGGTTTGCCTACGAGCAGTACTTC.

V usage is TRBV29-1 and J usage is TRBJ2-5, with TRBD1 identical over 8 bases. CDR1 is SQVTM, CDR2 ANQGSEA, per germline. V lost 7 bases and J lost 1; bases outside the gene matches: 2. The length of the CDR3 is 12 residues. The chain's CDR3 is CSADRGQETQYF. The CDR3 nucleotides are TGCAGCGCCGACAGGGGCCAAGAGACCCAGTACTTC.

About this clone itself: At one end, the junction sequence differs from germline, possibly due to a read error. The chain is built from TRBV7-3 and TRBJ2-5, with D possibly matching TRBD2 (5 bases). This CDR3 has 14 residues. The V gene's germline CDR1 is SGHTA and CDR2 FQGTGA. The CDR3, as DNA: TGTGCCAGCGCCCCCGGGATGATAAGAGAGGCCCAGTACTTC. This encodes CASAPGMIREAQYF. Complete variable domain (other parts from reference TRBV7-3 and TRBJ2-5): GAGVSQTPSNKVTEKGKYVELRCDPISGHTALYWYRQSLGQGPEFLIYFQGTGAADDSGLPNDRFFAVRPEGSVSTLKIQRTERGDSAVYLCASAPGMIREAQYFGPGTRLLVL.

This chain connects TRBV10-2 to TRBJ2-2; D is unresolved. This CDR3 contains 14 residues. Between the trimmed V and J ends, which lost 6 bases and 6 bases, there was a span of 14 bases. The germline V gene has CDR1 WSHSY and CDR2 SAAADI. Written as DNA, the CDR3 is TGCGCCAGCAGCTCCACAATGTTTTCCGGGGAGCTGTTTTTT. Amino acid sequence: CASSSTMFSGELFF.

This chain links TRBV7-9 with TRBJ1-1, with D uncertain. The V and J ends lost 5 bases and 0 bases respectively, with 13 bases between them. The CDR3 has 15 residues. From germline, CDR1 is SEHNR and CDR2 FQNEAQ (reference sequence). CDR3 sequence reads: CASSGYGFMNTEAFF. The CDR3 DNA follows: TGTGCCAGCAGCGGATACGGGTTCATGAACACTGAAGCTTTCTTT. The full variable domain, in which reference TRBV7-9 and TRBJ1-1 provide the parts outside the CDR3, is DTGVSQNPRHKITKRGQNVTFRCDPISEHNRLYWYRQTLGQGPEFLTYFQNEAQLEKSRLLSDRFSAERPKGSFSTLEIQRTEQGDSAMYLCASSGYGFMNTEAFFGQGTRLTVV.

The chain links TRBV5-8 to TRBJ2-7, with TRBD1 as a possible D gene (6 bases). Germline V CDR1 and CDR2: SGHTS, YDEGEE. CDR3 size: 14 residues. V gave up 2 bases and J gave up 1 base, with 10 bases separating them. CDR3 protein: CASSFDQGSYEQYF. CDR3 nucleotides: TGTGCCAGCAGCTTCGATCAGGGGTCCTACGAGCAGTACTTC.

This clone was counted only a few times. This rearrangement joins TRBV19 to TRBJ1-1, with D possibly being TRBD1 (6 bases). This CDR3 is built from 16 residues. V was shortened by 5 bases and J by 1 base, with 17 bases between the two germline ends. The germline V gene encodes CDR1 LNHDA and CDR2 SQIVND (reference sequence). CDR3 amino acids: CASSPSGATRNTEAFF. CDR3 sequence (DNA): TGTGCCAGTAGTCCCTCAGGGGCCACCCGGAACACTGAAGCTTTCTTT.

The chain is built from TRBV7-7 and TRBJ2-2; 7 nucleotides agree with TRBD1. The CDR3 has 15 residues. Germline CDR1 and CDR2: SSHAT and FNYEAQ (reference sequence). The V and J ends lost 6 bases and 4 bases, in that order; junction bases with no gene match: 8. CDR3 protein: CASSIEGAGTGELFF. Here the CDR3 DNA reads TGTGCCAGCAGTATAGAGGGGGCGGGCACCGGGGAGCTGTTTTTT.

The genes are TRBV18 and TRBJ1-3, with D possibly matching TRBD1 (6 bases). Germline V lookup: CDR1 KGHSH, CDR2 LQKENI. This CDR3 is built from 15 residues. Trimming took off 3 bases at V and 1 base at J, with 10 bases between the two ends. CDR3 in amino acids: CASSPVQGSGNTIYF. CDR3 in DNA: TGTGCCAGCTCACCGGTCCAGGGGTCTGGAAACACCATATATTTT. Full variable domain (remainder filled in from reference TRBV18 and TRBJ1-3): NAGVMQNPRHLVRRRGQEARLRCSPMKGHSHVYWYRQLPEEGLKFMVYLQKENIIDESGMPKERFSAEFPKEGPSILRIQQVVRGDSAAYFCASSPVQGSGNTIYFGEGSWLTVV.

V gene TRBV14 combines with J gene TRBJ1-3; D may be TRBD1 (5 bases). V was trimmed by 4 bases and J by 0 bases, leaving 10 bases between them. The CDR3 runs 15 residues. Germline V lookup: CDR1 SGHDN, CDR2 FVKESK. The CDR3 loop is CASSPWGVSGNTIYF. CDR3 coding DNA: TGTGCCAGCAGCCCCTGGGGGGTCTCTGGAAACACCATATATTTT.

The gene calls are TRBV6-1 and TRBJ2-7, with 7 nucleotides matching TRBD1. The CDR3 extends over 18 amino acids. The J segment lost 2 bases and the V segment lost 1 base, leaving 14 bases of the junction unmatched. Germline V lookup: CDR1 MNHNS, CDR2 SASEGT. The CDR3 reads CASSEVRGWTGITYEQYF. CDR3 nucleotide sequence: TGTGCCAGCAGTGAAGTCCGCGGGTGGACAGGCATAACCTACGAGCAGTACTTC.

This clone was detected a few times. The chain uses TRBV2 and TRBJ2-7, with a tentative D call TRBD2 (5 bases). Germline CDR1 is SNHLY and CDR2 is FYNNEI. Trimming pared 4 bases from V and 3 bases from J, leaving 16 bases between. The CDR3 has 15 amino acids. The CDR3 sequence is CASSGGVGIGYEQYF. The CDR3 nucleotides are TGTGCCAGCAGTGGGGGAGTGGGGATCGGCTACGAGCAGTACTTC.

The J gene is TRBJ2-3, the V gene TRBV7-2; 8 bases line up with TRBD2. Trimming cost V 5 bases and J 0 bases; bases outside gene matches: 13. Germline CDR1 reads SGHTA; CDR2 reads FQGNSA. The CDR3 runs 18 residues. CDR3 in DNA: TGTGCCAGCAGCCCCGAAGGATTAGCGGGACCAAGCACAGATACGCAGTATTTT. It translates to CASSPEGLAGPSTDTQYF.

The CDR3 reads CASSQNYYGYTF. The CDR3 nucleotides are TGTGCCAGCAGCCAAAACTACTATGGCTACACCTTC. The rearrangement uses TRBV7-2 and TRBJ1-2; D is ambiguous. The CDR3 totals 12 residues. Germline CDR1 reads SGHTA; CDR2 reads FQGNSA. Between the trimmed V and J ends, which lost 5 bases and 3 bases, there was a span of 7 bases.

This clone was picked up one time. The gene calls are TRBV21-1 and TRBJ1-2; the table calls TRBD1, which could not be checked here. TRBV21-1 is shown as a pseudogene. This CDR3 is built from 16 residues. CDR3 in DNA: TGTGCCAGCAGCGGCCGTCGGAGGGGGCGATTGGATGGCTACACCTTC. It yields the protein CASSGRRRGRLDGYTF.

The rearrangement uses TRBV2 and TRBJ2-6; TRBD2 aligns across 8 bases. CDR1 and CDR2 (germline): SNHLY, FYNNEI. The CDR3 spans 18 residues. With V trimmed by 4 bases and J by 3 bases, 11 bases remained unmatched. CDR3 sequence: CASSARGSGIGGANVLTF. The CDR3 coding sequence is TGTGCCAGCAGTGCCCGGGGTAGCGGGATCGGTGGGGCCAACGTCCTGACTTTC. Drawing the rest from reference TRBV2 and TRBJ2-6, the complete variable domain is EPEVTQTPSHQVTQMGQEVILRCVPISNHLYFYWYRQILGQKVEFLVSFYNNEISEKSEIFDDQFSVERPDGSNFTLKIRSTKLEDSAMYFCASSARGSGIGGANVLTFGAGSRLTVL.

This sequence joins TRBV12-3 or TRBV12-4 and TRBJ2-3, with a possible D match to TRBD1 (5 bases). The CDR3 sequence is 12 residues long. V gave up 3 bases and J gave up 4 bases, with 5 bases separating them. CDR3 region: CASSFRADTQYF. CDR3 DNA: TGTGCCAGCAGTTTCAGGGCAGATACGCAGTATTTT.

This clone was counted a few times. The genes are TRBV20-1 and TRBJ1-5; 8 bases are a match to TRBD1. Trimming cost V 3 bases and J 8 bases; bases outside gene matches: 15. The CDR3 covers 16 residues. The germline gives CDR1 DFQATT, CDR2 SNEGSKA (reference sequence). The CDR3 reads CSASSGGPDPGKPQHF. The CDR3 DNA reads as TGCAGTGCTAGTTCAGGGGGCCCCGATCCAGGAAAGCCCCAGCATTTT.

The chain carries TRBV3-1 (or the pseudogene TRBV3-2) and TRBJ1-5; D not resolved. V lost 2 bases and J lost 4, with 3 bases in between. The CDR3 covers 12 residues. Germline CDR1 reads LGHDT; CDR2 reads YNNKEL (reference sequence). The CDR3 reads CASSQQNQPQHF. In DNA form, the CDR3 reads TGTGCCAGCAGCCAACAAAATCAGCCCCAGCATTTT.

The V gene is TRBV10-2, the J gene TRBJ2-4; 9 nucleotides line up with TRBD2. Trimming cost V 6 bases and J 3 bases; bases outside gene matches: 6. Germline loops: CDR1 WSHSY, CDR2 SAAADI. This CDR3 region has 15 residues. For the CDR3, the DNA is TGCGCCAGCAGGAATAGCGGGAGCGACAAAAACATTCAGTACTTC. Its translation is CASRNSGSDKNIQYF.

This rearrangement joins TRBV11-2 to TRBJ1-3, with D unclear. V was trimmed by 6 bases and J by 5 bases, leaving 14 bases between them. This CDR3 has 14 amino acids. Germline CDR1 SGHAT, CDR2 FQNNGV. The CDR3 here is CASSLARRRNTIYF. CDR3 bases: TGTGCCAGCAGTCTAGCTAGAAGGAGAAACACCATATATTTT.

The table lists this clone with a count of one. The chain employs TRBV19 and TRBJ1-4, with D tentatively TRBD1 (6 bases). Germline V gene sequence: CDR1 LNHDA, CDR2 SQIVND (reference sequence). The CDR3 runs 15 residues. Trimming shortened V by 5 bases and J by 0 bases, and 10 bases separated the two germline ends. The CDR3 sequence: CASSPRQATNEKLFF. The CDR3 DNA is TGTGCCAGTAGTCCCCGACAGGCAACTAATGAAAAACTGTTTTTT.

In nucleotides, the CDR3 is TGTGCCAGCAGGTTAGCGGTCCAAGAGACCCAGTACTTC. Translated: CASRLAVQETQYF. V gene TRBV6-5 combines with J gene TRBJ2-5; tentatively, D is TRBD2 (6 bases). The germline V and J ends were trimmed by 6 bases and 1 base, with 9 bases remaining between them. The CDR3 totals 13 residues. Looked up from germline, CDR1 is MNHEY and CDR2 is SVGAGI.

V and J are TRBV19 and TRBJ1-2; possibly TRBD1 for D (6 bases). The CDR3 has 13 residues. The germline V gene encodes CDR1 LNHDA and CDR2 SQIVND (reference sequence). V lost 3 bases to trimming and J lost 7 bases, with 12 bases between them. The CDR3 protein is CASSIPDRRGYTF. Written as DNA, the CDR3 is TGTGCCAGTAGTATTCCAGACAGGCGTGGCTACACCTTC.

The chain combines TRBV5-4 with TRBJ2-5; 8 nucleotides align to TRBD1. Germline-derived CDR1 and CDR2 are SGHNT and YYREEE (reference sequence). V gave up 1 base and J gave up 1 base; unmatched junction bases: 0. The CDR3 is 14 residues long. CDR3 nucleotides: TGTGCCAGCAGCTTGACAGGGGGCCAAGAGACCCAGTACTTC. Protein product: CASSLTGGQETQYF.

The chain recombines TRBV5-6 with TRBJ2-5, with a possible D match to TRBD2 (5 bases). CDR1 is SGHDT, CDR2 YYEEEE, per germline. This CDR3 spans 15 amino acids. Trimming took 2 bases from V and 7 from J, leaving 18 bases between them. The CDR3 DNA reads TGTGCCAGCAGCTTCGTAGGCGTACGGGGATGGACCCAGTACTTC. Its translation is CASSFVGVRGWTQYF.

The rearrangement links TRBV5-4 to TRBJ1-1; 9 bases line up with TRBD1. V lost 9 bases, J lost 5 bases, and 11 bases stayed unmatched. This CDR3 contains 14 residues. Germline V gives CDR1 SGHNT, CDR2 YYREEE (reference sequence). The CDR3 spells CATGRDRAFTEAFF. The DNA of the CDR3 is TGTGCCACGGGACGGGACAGGGCTTTTACTGAAGCTTTCTTT.

This chain uses TRBV29-1 with TRBJ1-6; D might be TRBD1 (6 bases). CDR3 length: 13 amino acids. The V gene's germline CDR1 is SQVTM and CDR2 ANQGSEA. The V end lost 6 bases, the J end lost 7 bases, and 13 bases lay between the germline ends. CDR3 bases: TGCAGCGTCTCTACAGGGCGGAATTCACCCCTCCACTTT. It is translated as CSVSTGRNSPLHF.

This sequence joins TRBV11-1 and TRBJ2-2; no definite D call. Trimming cost V 2 bases and J 7 bases, with 5 bases left between them. The germline V gene encodes CDR1 SGHAT and CDR2 FQDESV (reference sequence). This CDR3 is 12 amino acids long. As DNA, the CDR3 is TGTGCCAGCAGCTTAAATCACGGGGAGCTGTTTTTT. As protein: CASSLNHGELFF.

The chain couples TRBV6-2 or TRBV6-3 to TRBJ1-1, with a possible D match to TRBD1 (6 bases). The length of the CDR3 is 14 residues. Germline V lookup: CDR1 MNHEY, CDR2 SVGEGT. Trimming stripped 3 bases from V and 4 bases from J, with 12 bases between. The CDR3 here is CASSYQDRTTEAFF. For the CDR3, the DNA is TGTGCCAGCAGTTATCAGGACAGAACCACTGAAGCTTTCTTT.